These 31 T cell receptor beta chains share one sample of origin, sequenced in a study of blood T cell repertoires in COVID-19. The method was immunoSEQ multiplex PCR; TCRdb's version includes in-frame clones alone and lacks a portion of them. The table includes about 140,000 clones, around 84% detected once. The sequencing input was peripheral blood. These receptor sequences come from a man aged 60 to 69 with active or convalescent COVID-19.

This chain joins TRBV18 and TRBJ2-2; TRBD1 matches at 9 bases. The CDR3 spans 18 residues. Germline V CDR1 and CDR2: KGHSH, LQKENI. The trim removed 6 bases at V and 0 bases at J, leaving 11 bases unmatched. The CDR3 here is CASSRGQGLSANTGELFF. In nucleotides, the CDR3 is TGTGCCAGCTCGCGAGGACAGGGGCTCTCCGCGAACACCGGGGAGCTGTTTTTT.

V and J are TRBV4-1 and TRBJ1-6; D call uncertain. Germline assignment: CDR1 MGHRA and CDR2 YSYEKL. The CDR3 has 16 residues. Trimming pared 1 base from V and 4 bases from J, leaving 11 bases between. The CDR3 loop is CASSQVGRGYNSPLHF. Written as DNA, the CDR3 is TGCGCCAGCAGCCAAGTCGGGCGGGGATATAATTCACCCCTCCACTTT.

V usage is TRBV5-4 and J usage is TRBJ2-3; 7 nucleotides align to TRBD2. This CDR3 comprises 16 residues. From germline, CDR1 is SGHNT and CDR2 YYREEE (reference sequence). V shed 4 bases, J shed 4 bases, and the junction held 12 bases outside the gene matches. The CDR3 is CASSLPTSPKADTQYF. CDR3 in DNA: TGTGCCAGCAGCCTACCGACTAGCCCAAAGGCAGATACGCAGTATTTT.

Comments on this clone: Additional DNA sequences in this sample encode the identical CDR3. V gene TRBV18 combines with J gene TRBJ2-3; D call uncertain. The CDR3 extends over 12 amino acids. V was clipped by 3 bases and J by 4 bases, with 5 bases between them. Germline V gene sequence: CDR1 KGHSH, CDR2 LQKENI. The CDR3 reads CASSPSADTQYF. CDR3 sequence (DNA): TGTGCCAGCTCACCCAGTGCAGATACGCAGTATTTT.

This clone was observed a handful of times. The identical CDR3 is also encoded by other nucleotide sequences in the sample. The chain employs TRBV30 and TRBJ1-2, with 7 bases that match TRBD1. The CDR3 loop spans 13 amino acids. The junction had 4 bases not matched to a gene; V was cut back by 2 bases and J by 4 bases. Germline V gene data show CDR1 as GTSNPN and CDR2 as SVGIG (reference sequence). The CDR3 region is CAWSRDRPYGYTF. The CDR3 DNA is TGTGCCTGGAGTCGGGACAGACCCTATGGCTACACCTTC.

V gene TRBV27 combines with J gene TRBJ2-2; D uncertain. The CDR3 is made up of 14 amino acids. CDR1 and CDR2 (germline): MNHEY, SMNVEV (reference sequence). Deletions cut 2 bases from V and 5 bases from J, with 9 bases between. Written as DNA, the CDR3 is TGTGCCAGCAGTTTAATTCTGAGTACCGGGGAGCTGTTTTTT. This encodes CASSLILSTGELFF.

This clone was found a few times. The V call is TRBV19, the J call TRBJ1-6, with D perhaps TRBD1 (5 bases). The CDR3 has 16 residues. Germline V CDR1 and CDR2: LNHDA, SQIVND (reference sequence). V lost 1 base to trimming and J lost 4 bases, with 11 bases between them. CDR3 loop: CASSIGGSGYNSPLHF. The CDR3, as DNA: TGTGCCAGTAGTATAGGGGGCTCAGGGTATAATTCACCCCTCCACTTT.

This sequence joins TRBV27 and TRBJ2-1; 7 bases map to TRBD2. The germline V gene encodes CDR1 MNHEY and CDR2 SMNVEV (reference sequence). CDR3 length equals 16 residues. The V gene end was trimmed by 7 bases and the J gene end by 2 bases; junction bases not matched to a gene: 11. CDR3 amino acids: CASTRTTSLTYNEQFF. In nucleotides, the CDR3 is TGTGCCAGCACTAGGACGACTAGCCTTACCTACAATGAGCAGTTCTTC.

The chain uses TRBV7-8 and TRBJ1-1, with D possibly TRBD1 on 5 matching bases. CDR1 SGHVS and CDR2 FQNEAQ come from the germline V gene. Trimming removed 2 bases at V and 0 bases at J, with 10 bases between. The CDR3 is 15 residues long. The CDR3 spells CASSLWGGLNTEAFF. Written as DNA, the CDR3 is TGTGCCAGCAGCTTATGGGGGGGGTTGAACACTGAAGCTTTCTTT. The variable domain in full, with the rest retrieved from reference TRBV7-8 and TRBJ1-1, is GAGVSQSPRYKVAKRGQDVALRCDPISGHVSLFWYQQALGQGPEFLTYFQNEAQLDKSGLPSDRFFAERPEGSVSTLKIQRTQQEDSAVYLCASSLWGGLNTEAFFGQGTRLTVV.

J is TRBJ2-1 and V is TRBV27; 7 bases are shared with TRBD2. J was trimmed by 4 bases and V by 6 bases; bases with no gene match: 6. The germline V gene has CDR1 MNHEY and CDR2 SMNVEV (reference sequence). CDR3 length equals 14 residues. CDR3 nucleotides: TGTGCCAGCAGGGCGGGAGTAGGGTACAATGAGCAGTTCTTC. Protein: CASRAGVGYNEQFF.

A single count supports this clone. The chain couples TRBV5-1 to TRBJ1-1; D is unclear. Germline CDR1 is SGHRS and CDR2 is YFSETQ. The CDR3 totals 12 residues. Deletions cut 4 bases from V and 1 base from J, with 5 bases between. CDR3 region: CASSQQNTEAFF. In DNA, the CDR3 is TGCGCCAGCAGCCAACAGAACACTGAAGCTTTCTTT.

V gene TRBV24-1 combines with J gene TRBJ2-1; 8 nucleotides agree with TRBD1. This CDR3 is built from 15 residues. V shed 5 bases and J 2 bases; nucleotides not matched to a gene: 4. The germline gives CDR1 KGHDR, CDR2 SFDVKD. The chain's CDR3 is CATSGQGAPYNEQFF. CDR3 DNA sequence: TGTGCCACCAGTGGCCAGGGGGCCCCCTACAATGAGCAGTTCTTC.

The gene calls are TRBV2 and TRBJ1-3; 9 nucleotides line up with TRBD1. The CDR3 runs 15 residues. Germline V gives CDR1 SNHLY, CDR2 FYNNEI. After removal of 6 bases from V and 3 bases from J, the junction contained 6 bases not matched to a gene. This CDR3 reads CASSPDRGYGNTIYF. CDR3 sequence (DNA): TGTGCCAGCAGCCCCGACAGGGGGTATGGAAACACCATATATTTT.

The rearrangement links TRBV5-1 to TRBJ2-5; tentatively, D is TRBD2 (6 bases). The CDR3 spans 14 residues. Per the germline V gene, CDR1 is SGHRS and CDR2 is YFSETQ. V lost 3 bases, J lost 3 bases, and 12 bases lay in between. The CDR3 nucleotides read TGCGCCAGCAGCTCCTGGGGAGGAGAAGAGACCCAGTACTTC. Translation: CASSSWGGEETQYF.

V is TRBV5-6 and J is TRBJ2-1, with D uncertain. V was pared by 0 bases and J by 5 bases, with 9 bases between. The germline V gene has CDR1 SGHDT and CDR2 YYEEEE. The CDR3 spans 14 residues. The CDR3 is CASSLGGSHNEQFF. In DNA, the CDR3 is TGTGCCAGCAGCTTGGGTGGCAGTCACAATGAGCAGTTCTTC.

This chain connects TRBV18 to TRBJ2-1; D call uncertain. CDR1 is KGHSH, CDR2 LQKENI, per germline. V was clipped by 1 base and J by 8 bases, with 12 bases between them. The CDR3 extends over 14 amino acids. Here the CDR3 reads CASSPQSESDEQFF. The CDR3 DNA is TGTGCCAGCTCACCACAGTCGGAGTCCGATGAGCAGTTCTTC.

This clone was seen just once. The V gene is TRBV25-1, the J gene TRBJ2-1, with TRBD1 identical over 8 bases. Germline V lookup: CDR1 MGHDK, CDR2 SYGVNS. The CDR3 contains 16 residues. Trimming at V came to 3 bases and at J to 2 bases, leaving 6 bases not matched to a gene. Here the CDR3 reads CASSDAGGRAYNEQFF. The CDR3 nucleotides read TGTGCCAGCAGTGACGCAGGGGGCAGGGCCTACAATGAGCAGTTCTTC.

The rearrangement uses TRBV7-2 and TRBJ1-1; no firm D call. The ends were cut back, 2 bases at V and 3 bases at J, with 10 bases in the middle. The CDR3 has 14 amino acids. From germline, CDR1 is SGHTA and CDR2 FQGNSA. Here the CDR3 DNA reads TGTGCCAGCAGCTTAACACAAGTCGACACTGAAGCTTTCTTT. Protein sequence: CASSLTQVDTEAFF.

The chain recombines TRBV6-6 with TRBJ2-7; D gene unclear. The germline V gene encodes CDR1 MNHNY and CDR2 SVGAGI (reference sequence). The CDR3 runs to 16 residues. Trimming shortened V by 3 bases and J by 4 bases, and 19 bases separated the two germline ends. CDR3 sequence reads: CASSYVVSRLRYEQYF. The CDR3, as DNA: TGTGCCAGCAGTTATGTAGTTAGCCGGTTGAGGTACGAGCAGTACTTC.

The chain carries TRBV14 and TRBJ1-1; possibly TRBD1 for D (6 bases). This CDR3 contains 13 residues. CDR1 SGHDN and CDR2 FVKESK come from the germline V gene. V shed 4 bases and J shed 5 bases, with 11 bases lying between them. The CDR3 is CASSPQTGTEAFF. The DNA for the CDR3 is TGTGCCAGCAGCCCACAGACAGGAACTGAAGCTTTCTTT. Using reference TRBV14 and TRBJ1-1 for the parts outside the CDR3, the full variable domain is EAGVTQFPSHSVIEKGQTVTLRCDPISGHDNLYWYRRVMGKEIKFLLHFVKESKQDESGMPNNRFLAERTGGTYSTLKVQPAELEDSGVYFCASSPQTGTEAFFGQGTRLTVV.

The rearrangement joins TRBV2 to TRBJ1-1, with TRBD1 matching 7 bases. The CDR3 runs to 13 residues. The V gene end was trimmed by 6 bases and the J gene end by 6 bases; junction bases not matched to a gene: 7. Germline CDR1 reads SNHLY; CDR2 reads FYNNEI. The CDR3 DNA is TGTGCCAGCAGGGAGACAGGGTGGTCTGAAGCTTTCTTT. This translates into CASRETGWSEAFF.

This sequence joins TRBV11-2 and TRBJ2-7, with 11 bases lining up with TRBD2. CDR1 and CDR2 from the germline V gene are SGHAT and FQNNGV. J was trimmed by 5 bases and V by 3 bases; bases with no gene match: 3. This CDR3 is built from 14 residues. The CDR3 sequence: CASSFLAGGHEQYF. The CDR3 DNA follows: TGTGCCAGCAGCTTCCTAGCGGGGGGCCACGAGCAGTACTTC.

The chain combines TRBV11-3 with TRBJ1-4; 10 bases are a match to TRBD1. With V trimmed by 4 bases and J by 7 bases, 9 bases remained unmatched. The CDR3 has 16 residues. Germline values: CDR1 SGHNT, CDR2 YENEEA. The chain's CDR3 is CASSSNPGQGSEKLFF. The CDR3 DNA is TGTGCCAGCAGCTCGAACCCGGGACAGGGGAGTGAAAAACTGTTTTTT. Full variable domain (missing parts from reference TRBV11-3 and TRBJ1-4): EAGVVQSPRYKIIEKKQPVAFWCNPISGHNTLYWYLQNLGQGPELLIRYENEEAVDDSQLPKDRFSAERLKGVDSTLKIQPAELGDSAVYLCASSSNPGQGSEKLFFGSGTQLSVL.

The CDR3 protein is CASSYSPRTGVYGYTF. The CDR3 DNA follows: TGTGCCAGCAGTTACTCGCCGAGGACAGGAGTCTATGGCTACACCTTC. This chain joins TRBV6-2 or TRBV6-3 and TRBJ1-2; 7 nucleotides align to TRBD1. Germline CDR1 reads MNHEY; CDR2 reads SVGEGT. The CDR3 covers 16 residues. V lost 0 bases and J lost 4; bases outside the gene matches: 8.

The V and J genes are TRBV6-5 and TRBJ1-1; D is ambiguous. Trimming removed 2 bases at V and 2 bases at J, with 6 bases between. There are 13 residues in the CDR3. In germline, CDR1 is MNHEY, CDR2 SVGAGI. The CDR3, as DNA: TGTGCCAGCAGTTACGACATCAACACTGAAGCTTTCTTT. Translated, it gives CASSYDINTEAFF.

The chain employs TRBV11-2 and TRBJ1-2; a possible D gene is TRBD1 (5 bases). This CDR3 comprises 13 residues. The germline V gene has CDR1 SGHAT and CDR2 FQNNGV. V dropped 1 base and J dropped 8 bases, with 11 bases sitting between them. This chain's CDR3 is CASSLGTYRGYTF. For the CDR3, the DNA is TGTGCCAGCAGCTTAGGGACATATCGCGGCTACACCTTC.

In its sample, this clone was seen a few times. The chain links TRBV5-1 to TRBJ1-3; 7 bases are a match to TRBD1. Per germline, CDR1 SGHRS and CDR2 YFSETQ. The CDR3 runs to 17 residues. V lost 5 bases, J lost 2 bases, and 13 bases stayed unmatched. CDR3 residues: CASRVGGGGSTGNTIYF. CDR3 nucleotides: TGCGCCAGCAGGGTTGGTGGAGGGGGCTCCACTGGAAACACCATATATTTT.

The chain carries TRBV18 and TRBJ1-2, with 7 bases aligning to TRBD1. The CDR3 runs to 15 residues. CDR1 is KGHSH, CDR2 LQKENI, per germline. V shed 4 bases and J 4 bases; nucleotides not matched to a gene: 9. The CDR3 region has the DNA TGTGCCAGCTCACAAACGGAGGGGGCCGGCTATGGCTACACCTTC. Protein sequence: CASSQTEGAGYGYTF.

The J gene is TRBJ2-3, the V gene TRBV4-1; 7 bases are shared with TRBD2. This CDR3 is built from 15 residues. Trimming took 0 bases from V and 3 from J; bases not matched to a gene: 3. Germline V gene lookup returns CDR1 MGHRA and CDR2 YSYEKL. DNA of the CDR3: TGCGCCAGCAGCCAAGATACTAGCGAAACAGATACGCAGTATTTT. Its protein is CASSQDTSETDTQYF.

The chain employs TRBV5-4 and TRBJ2-7; 7 positions match TRBD2. CDR1 and CDR2 (germline): SGHNT, YYREEE (reference sequence). This CDR3 is built from 15 residues. After removal of 0 bases from V and 3 bases from J, the junction contained 6 bases not matched to a gene. The CDR3 region is CASSLDRLAFYEQYF. The CDR3 DNA sequence: TGTGCCAGCAGCTTGGATCGACTAGCATTCTACGAGCAGTACTTC.

V and J are TRBV4-1 and TRBJ1-4, with 9 bases matching TRBD1. The CDR3 spans 17 residues. With V trimmed by 1 base and J by 7 bases, 10 bases remained unmatched. Germline V gene data show CDR1 as MGHRA and CDR2 as YSYEKL. CDR3 coding DNA: TGCGCCAGCAGCCAAGTTCCCACAACAGGGGGCGGTGAAAAACTGTTTTTT. This translates into CASSQVPTTGGGEKLFF.